Below, one TCR beta chain is given with its context. The sample originates from a study of blood T cell repertoires in COVID-19. The data were produced by immunoSEQ multiplex PCR, yet TCRdb's version contains in-frame clones alone and is incomplete. This table holds about 220,000 clones, around 86% found once. Sequenced input: peripheral blood. This sequence was found in a woman aged 25-40 years who had recovered from COVID-19.

The CDR3: CASSLGDRWDTEAFF. CDR3 in DNA: TGTGCCAGCAGCCTCGGGGACAGGTGGGACACTGAAGCTTTCTTT. The chain couples TRBV7-9 to TRBJ1-1; 8 bases agree with TRBD1. The CDR3 contains 15 residues. Trimming at V came to 5 bases and at J to 3 bases, leaving 8 bases not matched to a gene. CDR1 SEHNR and CDR2 FQNEAQ come from the germline V gene (reference sequence).